Listed below are T cell receptor beta chains from one sample, sequenced in a study of T cell responses to AZD1222 COVID-19 vaccine. Sequencing was performed with immunoSEQ multiplex PCR; in TCRdb, only in-frame clones are kept and a portion is missing. This table holds about 86,000 clones, more than 75% found once. The material sequenced was peripheral blood, taken on day 0 of AZD1222 vaccination. The source is an adult in good health. Each CDR3 is given with its conserved first and last residue. The order of the fields is V gene, D gene, J gene, clone size, CDR3 protein, CDR3 DNA. The D gene is left open where the match is weak. Only some rows state a clone size, as once, few, many or a class for expanded clones.

v_gene: TRBV7-9
d_gene: .
j_gene: TRBJ2-3
abundance: .
CDR3aa: CASSLASREHTDTQYF
CDR3nt: TGTGCCAGCAGCTTAGCATCACGGGAGCACACAGATACGCAGTATTTT

v_gene: TRBV27
d_gene: .
j_gene: TRBJ2-3
abundance: .
CDR3aa: CASSLREGLTDTQYF
CDR3nt: TGTGCCAGCAGTTTACGCGAGGGGCTAACAGATACGCAGTATTTT

v_gene: TRBV19
d_gene: .
j_gene: TRBJ2-1
abundance: .
CDR3aa: CASSIDLDYNEQFF
CDR3nt: TGTGCCAGTAGTATAGATCTAGACTACAATGAGCAGTTCTTC

v_gene: TRBV28
d_gene: .
j_gene: TRBJ1-1
abundance: .
CDR3aa: CASSLLAVNTEAFF
CDR3nt: TGTGCCAGCAGTTTATTGGCGGTGAACACTGAAGCTTTCTTT

v_gene: TRBV9
d_gene: .
j_gene: TRBJ2-3
abundance: .
CDR3aa: CASSVVTDTQYF
CDR3nt: TGTGCCAGCAGCGTAGTCACGGATACGCAGTATTTT

v_gene: TRBV6-5
d_gene: .
j_gene: TRBJ2-7
abundance: .
CDR3aa: CASGGTGTNEQYF
CDR3nt: TGTGCCAGCGGAGGAACAGGGACCAACGAGCAGTACTTC

v_gene: TRBV10-3
d_gene: TRBD1
j_gene: TRBJ2-1
abundance: .
CDR3aa: CAISERPGQPFNEQFF
CDR3nt: TGTGCCATCAGTGAAAGACCGGGACAGCCGTTCAATGAGCAGTTCTTC

v_gene: TRBV28
d_gene: TRBD1
j_gene: TRBJ1-2
abundance: .
CDR3aa: CASRKTGEAGGYTF
CDR3nt: TGTGCCAGCAGGAAGACAGGGGAAGCGGGGGGCTACACCTTC

v_gene: TRBV9
d_gene: .
j_gene: TRBJ2-1
abundance: .
CDR3aa: CASSVGLGRDEQFF
CDR3nt: TGTGCCAGCAGCGTCGGACTTGGCCGAGATGAGCAGTTCTTC

v_gene: TRBV6-1
d_gene: .
j_gene: TRBJ1-5
abundance: .
CDR3aa: CASSERGVTRGNQPQHF
CDR3nt: TGTGCCAGCAGTGAAAGGGGGGTAACGCGGGGCAATCAGCCCCAGCATTTT

v_gene: TRBV19
d_gene: .
j_gene: TRBJ2-5
abundance: .
CDR3aa: CASSRSSGDAARETQYF
CDR3nt: TGTGCCAGTAGTCGATCCAGCGGAGACGCCGCCAGGGAGACCCAGTACTTC

v_gene: TRBV18
d_gene: .
j_gene: TRBJ1-4
abundance: .
CDR3aa: CASSPSYSDEKLFF
CDR3nt: TGTGCCAGCTCACCCTCGTACTCGGATGAAAAACTGTTTTTT

v_gene: TRBV4-1
d_gene: .
j_gene: TRBJ2-1
abundance: .
CDR3aa: CASSQTSSGSRVF
CDR3nt: TGCGCCAGCAGCCAAACCAGCTCCGGCAGTCGGGTCTTC

v_gene: TRBV25-1
d_gene: .
j_gene: TRBJ1-6
abundance: .
CDR3aa: CASTAGTYNSPLHF
CDR3nt: TGTGCCAGCACTGCAGGGACCTATAATTCACCCCTCCACTTT

v_gene: TRBV6-5
d_gene: TRBD2
j_gene: TRBJ2-7
abundance: .
CDR3aa: CASRPREVAYEQYF
CDR3nt: TGTGCCAGCAGACCCCGGGAGGTCGCCTACGAGCAGTACTTC

v_gene: TRBV29-1
d_gene: .
j_gene: TRBJ1-4
abundance: few
CDR3aa: CSAAGGRGTNEKLFF
CDR3nt: TGCAGCGCCGCGGGGGGAAGAGGGACTAATGAAAAACTGTTTTTT

v_gene: TRBV4-1
d_gene: .
j_gene: TRBJ1-3
abundance: .
CDR3aa: CASSQVSPYSGNTIYF
CDR3nt: TGCGCCAGCAGCCAAGTTTCGCCCTACTCTGGAAACACCATATATTTT

v_gene: TRBV28
d_gene: TRBD1
j_gene: TRBJ1-5
abundance: .
CDR3aa: CASSLFSGGVSNQPQHF
CDR3nt: TGTGCCAGCAGTTTATTTTCAGGGGGTGTAAGCAATCAGCCCCAGCATTTT

v_gene: TRBV5-1
d_gene: TRBD1
j_gene: TRBJ1-1
abundance: .
CDR3aa: CASSWTGTAEAFF
CDR3nt: TGCGCCAGCAGCTGGACAGGGACGGCTGAAGCTTTCTTT

v_gene: TRBV25-1
d_gene: .
j_gene: TRBJ2-7
abundance: once
CDR3aa: CASSGPPGPSNYYEQYF
CDR3nt: TGTGCCAGCAGTGGCCCCCCAGGGCCATCGAACTACTACGAGCAGTACTTC

v_gene: TRBV5-1
d_gene: TRBD1
j_gene: TRBJ1-3
abundance: .
CDR3aa: CASSLAEQGFRGNTIYF
CDR3nt: TGCGCCAGCAGCTTGGCCGAACAGGGGTTTCGCGGAAACACCATATATTTT

v_gene: TRBV28
d_gene: .
j_gene: TRBJ1-3
abundance: .
CDR3aa: CASSLSHSGNTIYF
CDR3nt: TGTGCCAGCAGTTTATCGCACTCTGGAAACACCATATATTTT

v_gene: TRBV5-4
d_gene: .
j_gene: TRBJ1-1
abundance: .
CDR3aa: CASSSGVRGLETEAFF
CDR3nt: TGTGCCAGCAGCTCCGGAGTCCGGGGGCTAGAGACTGAAGCTTTCTTT

v_gene: TRBV24-1
d_gene: .
j_gene: TRBJ2-3
abundance: .
CDR3aa: CATSDSSTQYF
CDR3nt: TGTGCCACCAGTGATTCCTCTACGCAGTATTTT

v_gene: TRBV7-9
d_gene: .
j_gene: TRBJ1-4
abundance: .
CDR3aa: CASSFAEKLFF
CDR3nt: TGTGCCAGCAGCTTTGCCGAAAAACTGTTTTTT

v_gene: TRBV5-4
d_gene: .
j_gene: TRBJ2-7
abundance: .
CDR3aa: CASSVRDWGDEQYF
CDR3nt: TGTGCCAGCAGCGTCCGGGACTGGGGTGACGAGCAGTACTTC

v_gene: TRBV9
d_gene: .
j_gene: TRBJ2-3
abundance: .
CDR3aa: CASSPRPKGDTQYF
CDR3nt: TGTGCCAGCAGCCCCCGCCCGAAGGGAGATACGCAGTATTTT

v_gene: TRBV27
d_gene: TRBD1
j_gene: TRBJ1-1
abundance: .
CDR3aa: CASRMAGTGGVTEAFF
CDR3nt: TGTGCCAGCAGAATGGCCGGGACAGGGGGCGTCACTGAAGCTTTCTTT

v_gene: TRBV5-1
d_gene: TRBD2
j_gene: TRBJ2-3
abundance: .
CDR3aa: CASSLRPSGGTDTQYF
CDR3nt: TGCGCCAGCAGCTTGAGGCCTAGCGGGGGCACAGATACGCAGTATTTT

v_gene: TRBV6-5
d_gene: .
j_gene: TRBJ2-3
abundance: .
CDR3aa: CASSFTGGSTDTQYF
CDR3nt: TGTGCCAGCAGTTTTACCGGAGGGAGCACAGATACGCAGTATTTT

v_gene: TRBV7-8
d_gene: .
j_gene: TRBJ1-5
abundance: .
CDR3aa: CASSRRDSNQPQHF
CDR3nt: TGTGCCAGCAGCCGCCGGGACAGCAATCAGCCCCAGCATTTT